This TCR beta chain was identified during a study of blood T cell repertoires in COVID-19. A single count supports this clone. V gave up 5 bases and J gave up 5 bases; unmatched junction bases: 11. The CDR3 sequence is 17 residues long. Germline assignment: CDR1 KGHSH and CDR2 LQKENI. Produced via immunoSEQ multiplex PCR; TCRdb's table is partial and in-frame only. The table records a few hundred thousand clones, over 75% of them present only once. Sequenced sample: peripheral blood. This TCR derives from a woman aged 70-85 years with COVID-19, enrolled during active disease. The chain carries TRBV18 and TRBJ2-2; 10 bases are a match to TRBD1. The CDR3 DNA is TGTGCCAGCTCATTATCACAGACAGGGGGCGGAACCGGGGAGCTGTTTTTT. Its protein is CASSLSQTGGGTGELFF.